The 15 T cell receptor beta chains reported below all come from one sample, sequenced in a study of CD8+ T cells in alopecia areata. Pooled cells of cutaneous lymph node origin were sorted on CD4, CD8alpha, NKG2D, NKG2ACE and other markers. The authors extracted RNA and reverse transcribed it into cDNA as the sequencing template. Measured with immunoSEQ multiplex PCR; TCRdb has only the in-frame clones, and not every one. This sample comprises roughly 260,000 clones, none seen once only. Sequencing was done on a sample of CD4+ T cells sorted from a lymph node. The origin of the receptors is a C3H/HeJ mouse with alopecia areata. This strain has MHC haplotype H2-k.

This clone was detected only a few times. Gene names refer to mouse genes. The CDR3 end lies 4 residues beyond the end of the read and is filled in from the germline J gene. The chain employs TRBV14 and TRBJ2-5; D possibly corresponds to TRBD1 (6 bases). Germline CDR1 reads SGHDT; CDR2 reads FRDEAV. This CDR3 is built from 14 residues. V gave up 1 base and J gave up 2 bases, with 8 bases separating them. The covered CDR3 bases are TGTGCCAGCAGTTTCAGAGGGGGCCAAGAC. This sequence encodes CASSFRGGQD. In full, the CDR3 reads CASSFRGGQDTQYF. The full variable domain, with the rest looked up from reference TRBV14 and TRBJ2-5, is EAGVTQSPRYAVLQEGQAVSFWCDPISGHDTLYWYQQPRDQGPQLLVYFRDEAVIDNSQLPSDRFSAVRPKGTNSTLKIQSAKQGDTATYLCASSFRGGQDTQYFGPGTRLLVL.

A few counts support this clone. Genes and germline come from the mouse. The CDR3 extends 4 residues past the end of the read, so its final part is completed from the germline J gene. V usage is TRBV1 and J usage is TRBJ2-7, with 11 positions matching TRBD2. CDR3 length: 16 amino acids. Germline V lookup: CDR1 NSQYPW, CDR2 LRSPGD (reference sequence). The part of the CDR3 DNA that was read is TGCACCTGCAGTGCCCGCACCGGGACTGGGGGATAT. Amino acid sequence: CTCSARTGTGGY. The whole CDR3 sequence reads CTCSARTGTGGYEQYF.

This clone occurred a few times. Gene names denote mouse genes. The CDR3 goes on 4 residues after the read ends, and that part is filled in from the germline J gene. The chain couples TRBV5 to TRBJ2-1, with 9 bases aligning to TRBD1. Germline V gene lookup returns CDR1 LGHNA and CDR2 YNLKQL (reference sequence). V dropped 4 bases and J dropped 0; count of bases not matched to a gene: 4. CDR3 length: 16 residues. CDR3 bases read: TGTGCCAGCAGCCCACAGGGGGCGGGTAACTATGCT. Translated, it gives CASSPQGAGNYA. The whole CDR3 sequence is CASSPQGAGNYAEQFF.

There are a few counts of this clone. Gene names denote mouse genes. The CDR3 end is not reached by the read, which stops 4 residues before it; the germline J gene fills it in. V usage is TRBV19 and J usage is TRBJ2-3; 10 positions agree with TRBD1. This CDR3 spans 16 amino acids. J lost 1 base, V lost 2 bases, and 4 bases had no gene match. Germline CDR1 reads FNHDT; CDR2 reads SITEND (reference sequence). CDR3 protein: CASSIDRGRGAETLYF. The CDR3 DNA, read in part, is TGTGCCAGCAGTATCGACAGGGGGCGCGGTGCAGAA.

For this clone: Gene names denote mouse genes. The read gets to within 4 residues of the CDR3 end, and the germline J gene fills in the rest. This rearrangement joins TRBV13-1 to TRBJ2-2, with 9 bases fitting TRBD2. The CDR3 has 15 amino acids. Germline lookup yields CDR1 NSHNY and CDR2 SYGAGN. The V segment lost 5 bases and the J segment 2 bases; nucleotides outside the gene matches: 4. CDR3 in amino acids: CASSLTGGNTGQLYF. The CDR3 bases that were read are TGTGCCAGCAGCTTGACTGGGGGCAACACCGGG.

This clone was counted between two and nine times. Gene names are the mouse ones. The DNA ends 4 residues before the CDR3 does, and the rest of the CDR3 is filled in from the germline J gene. The V gene is TRBV5, the J gene TRBJ2-2; 10 bases line up with TRBD2. Trimming at V came to 0 bases and at J to 1 base, leaving 2 bases not matched to a gene. The CDR3 runs 17 residues. CDR1 is LGHNA and CDR2 is YNLKQL in the germline V gene (reference sequence). The DNA read from the CDR3 is TGTGCCAGCAGCCAAGAGGGGACTGGGGTAAACACCGGG. Residues: CASSQEGTGVNTG. The CDR3 as a whole reads CASSQEGTGVNTGQLYF.

This clone turned up a few times. Gene names are the mouse ones. The read gets to within 4 residues of the CDR3 end, and the germline J gene fills in the rest. Other DNA variants within this sample encode the same CDR3. The chain has TRBV13-3 and TRBJ1-2; maybe TRBD1 (6 bases). In germline, CDR1 is NNHDY, CDR2 SYVADS. The ends were cut back, 7 bases at V and 0 bases at J, with 10 bases in the middle. The CDR3 runs 13 residues. Incomplete CDR3 DNA: TGTGCCAGCCGGGACATTGCAAACTCC. It codes for CASRDIANS. The complete CDR3 protein is CASRDIANSDYTF.

Turning to this clone: Any gene name here is a mouse gene name. From the germline J gene comes the end of the CDR3, since the read stops 4 residues before it. The V and J genes are TRBV13-1 and TRBJ1-1, with D possibly being TRBD1 (6 bases). There are 13 residues in the CDR3. V was shortened by 7 bases and J by 3 bases, with 13 bases between the two germline ends. Germline CDR1 is NSHNY and CDR2 is SYGAGN. CDR3: CASRREGDTEVFF. Partial CDR3 DNA: TGTGCCAGCCGCAGGGAGGGGGACACA.

This clone occurred a few times. Genes and germline are mouse. From the germline J gene comes the end of the CDR3, since the read stops 4 residues before it. The sample has other DNA sequences that encode this CDR3 too. J is TRBJ2-4 and V is TRBV13-1; the D gene is possibly TRBD1 (5 bases). Trimming took 3 bases from V and 0 from J, leaving 8 bases between them. Germline V CDR1 and CDR2: NSHNY, SYGAGN. The CDR3 is 14 amino acids. The part of the CDR3 DNA that was read is TGTGCCAGCAGTGCCGACAGAAGTCAAAAC. It is translated as CASSADRSQN. The entire CDR3 protein is CASSADRSQNTLYF.

This clone was observed a handful of times. Here the gene names and germline are mouse. The observed sequence ends 4 residues before the CDR3 terminus, with the missing tail filled in from the germline J gene. This chain joins TRBV13-2 and TRBJ1-1; possibly TRBD1 for D (6 bases). Germline-derived CDR1 and CDR2 are NNHNN and SYGAGS (reference sequence). The CDR3 extends over 11 amino acids. V was shortened by 5 bases and J by 4 bases, with 6 bases between the two germline ends. CDR3 DNA, as far as it was read: TGTGCCAGCGGGGACAGCACA. Amino acids: CASGDST. The complete CDR3 sequence is CASGDSTEVFF.

This clone was seen more than once but under ten times. Each gene name is a mouse one. The CDR3 extends 4 residues past the end of the read, so its final part is completed from the germline J gene. Other DNA sequences in the same sample also yield this CDR3. V is TRBV13-1 and J is TRBJ2-1; D perhaps matches TRBD1 (5 bases). The germline V and J ends were trimmed by 3 bases and 0 bases, with 7 bases remaining between them. This CDR3 has 14 residues. CDR1 is NSHNY and CDR2 is SYGAGN in the germline V gene. CDR3 DNA (partial): TGTGCCAGCAGTGGCAGGGATAACTATGCT. Translated: CASSGRDNYA. In full, the CDR3 is CASSGRDNYAEQFF.

There are many counts of this clone. Gene names denote mouse genes. Coverage ceases 4 residues before the CDR3 finishes, and the germline J gene fills in the end. In the same sample, other DNA sequences code for this CDR3. The V and J genes are TRBV19 and TRBJ1-1; D ambiguous. V gave up 0 bases and J gave up 1 base, with 4 bases separating them. The CDR3 contains 13 residues. Germline V gene data show CDR1 as FNHDT and CDR2 as SITEND (reference sequence). The CDR3 DNA, read in part, is TGTGCCAGCAGTATAGACAGAAACACA. Residues: CASSIDRNT. The entire CDR3 sequence reads CASSIDRNTEVFF.

As to this clone: Gene and germline names: mouse. The CDR3 end falls 4 residues outside the read, so it is completed with the germline J gene. V gene TRBV5 combines with J gene TRBJ2-1; D is undetermined. The CDR3 is 15 residues long. The germline gives CDR1 LGHNA, CDR2 YNLKQL (reference sequence). V lost 0 bases and J lost 0, with 6 bases in between. The CDR3 bases that were read are TGTGCCAGCAGCCAAGACAGGAATAACTATGCT. Protein: CASSQDRNNYA. In full, the CDR3 reads CASSQDRNNYAEQFF.

In regard to this clone: Gene names are the mouse ones. The CDR3 goes on 4 residues after the read ends, and that part is filled in from the germline J gene. This sequence joins TRBV13-3 and TRBJ2-5, with D possibly TRBD2 on 5 matching bases. This CDR3 spans 15 amino acids. Germline-derived CDR1 and CDR2 are NNHDY and SYVADS. V lost 0 bases to trimming and J lost 2 bases, with 10 bases between them. CDR3 DNA (partial): TGTGCCAGCAGTGATGAGGGATGGGGCCAAGAC. Protein: CASSDEGWGQD. In full, the CDR3 reads CASSDEGWGQDTQYF.

This clone was seen only a few times. Gene names and germline refer to mouse. From the germline J gene comes the end of the CDR3, since the read stops 4 residues before it. The rearrangement links TRBV1 to TRBJ1-1, with D tentatively TRBD1 (5 bases). Germline CDR1 is NSQYPW and CDR2 is LRSPGD (reference sequence). This CDR3 is built from 12 residues. CDR3 DNA, as far as it was read: TGCACCTGCAGTGCGACTCAGGGA. This sequence encodes CTCSATQG. The entire CDR3 protein reads CTCSATQGEVFF.